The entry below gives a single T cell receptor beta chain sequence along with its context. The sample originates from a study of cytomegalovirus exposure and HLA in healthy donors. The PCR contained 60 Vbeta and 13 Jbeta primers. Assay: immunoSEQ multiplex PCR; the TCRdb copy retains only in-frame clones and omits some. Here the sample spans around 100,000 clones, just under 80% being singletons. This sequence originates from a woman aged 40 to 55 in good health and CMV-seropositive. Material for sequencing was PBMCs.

The CDR3 protein is CAWSGTGGKGTEAFF. The CDR3, as DNA: TGTGCCTGGAGTGGGACAGGGGGCAAGGGGACTGAAGCTTTCTTT. The V and J genes are TRBV30 and TRBJ1-1; 11 bases are a match to TRBD1. V was pared by 1 base and J by 5 bases, with 6 bases of the junction left unmatched. Looked up from germline, CDR1 is GTSNPN and CDR2 is SVGIG (reference sequence). There are 15 residues in the CDR3.